Each of the 20 T cell receptor beta chains below was sequenced from the same sample in a study of graft-versus-host responses after intestinal transplantation. Sequencing was performed with immunoSEQ multiplex PCR; in TCRdb, only in-frame clones are kept and a portion is missing. The table has 95,000 to 100,000 clones, roughly 82% seen once. The input for sequencing was PBMCs, taken 255 days after intestinal transplant. The receptor set was obtained from a human patient who received an intestinal transplant, so some T cells may come from the graft donor.

V and J are TRBV14 and TRBJ2-5; D is uncertain. This CDR3 is built from 13 residues. The V and J ends lost 2 bases and 9 bases respectively, with 13 bases between them. In germline, CDR1 is SGHDN, CDR2 FVKESK. The CDR3 DNA reads TGTGCCAGCAGCCAATCGTGGAGTGGGCCCCAGTACTTC. Its translation is CASSQSWSGPQYF.

V usage is TRBV7-6 and J usage is TRBJ1-1, with D unresolved. Per the germline V gene, CDR1 is SGHVS and CDR2 is FNYEAQ. The CDR3 extends over 15 amino acids. The V gene lost 5 bases and the J gene lost 8 bases, with 21 bases spanning the gap. CDR3 in DNA: TGTGCCAGCAGCCTTGCGACGGACTCTGGCTTGGAAGCTTTCTTT. Amino acids: CASSLATDSGLEAFF.

The rearrangement links TRBV10-2 to TRBJ2-1; no definite D call. CDR1 and CDR2 (germline): WSHSY, SAAADI. V was trimmed by 6 bases and J by 6 bases, leaving 12 bases between them. The CDR3 extends over 13 amino acids. The CDR3 nucleotides read TGCGCCAGCAGCGCTGCTCTAACCAATGAGCAGTTCTTC. The encoded protein is CASSAALTNEQFF.

This clone was detected a few times. V gene TRBV12-2 combines with J gene TRBJ1-6; the D call TRBD1 from the table was never checked on the DNA. TRBV12-2 is given as a pseudogene. This CDR3 has 18 amino acids. CDR3 protein: CASRPKQTGQPINSPLHF. In nucleotides, the CDR3 is TGTGCAAGTCGCCCTAAACAGACAGGGCAACCCATTAATTCACCCCTCCACTTT.

The chain recombines TRBV9 with TRBJ1-1; D not certain. The germline V gene has CDR1 SGDLS and CDR2 YYNGEE. This CDR3 has 14 residues. V was clipped by 3 bases and J by 0 bases, with 9 bases between them. CDR3 region: CASSATALNTEAFF. CDR3 coding DNA: TGTGCCAGCAGCGCTACAGCCCTGAACACTGAAGCTTTCTTT.

This sequence joins TRBV28 and TRBJ1-2, with TRBD1 identical over 8 bases. Germline V gene data show CDR1 as MDHEN and CDR2 as SYDVKM. The junction had 7 bases not matched to a gene; V was cut back by 6 bases and J by 4 bases. CDR3 size: 14 residues. CDR3 in DNA: TGTGCCAGCAGCTCAGGGGGCGAAGTCTATGGCTACACCTTC. Encoded protein: CASSSGGEVYGYTF.

In its sample, this clone was seen a few times. The chain couples TRBV19 to TRBJ1-5; TRBD1 aligns across 10 bases. Losses at the gene ends were 7 bases for V and 6 bases for J; bases not matched to a gene: 6. This CDR3 has 14 amino acids. Germline CDR1 is LNHDA and CDR2 is SQIVND (reference sequence). The CDR3 sequence is CASTPGQGSQPQHF. The CDR3 nucleotides are TGTGCCAGTACTCCGGGACAGGGGAGTCAGCCCCAGCATTTT.

This clone came up a few times. This chain joins TRBV6-5 and TRBJ2-7; tentatively, D is TRBD1 (5 bases). Trimming removed 7 bases at V and 4 bases at J, with 11 bases between. CDR1 and CDR2 (germline): MNHEY, SVGAGI. This CDR3 spans 12 amino acids. CDR3 protein: CASISQGYEQYF. Written as DNA, the CDR3 is TGTGCCAGCATAAGCCAGGGTTACGAGCAGTACTTC.

The V gene is TRBV20-1, the J gene TRBJ2-3, with D perhaps TRBD1 or TRBD2 (5 bases each). The germline gives CDR1 DFQATT, CDR2 SNEGSKA (reference sequence). The CDR3 totals 11 residues. The CDR3 nucleotides read TGCAGCGGGGACCACCCGAATACGCAGTATTTT. It translates to CSGDHPNTQYF.

The V call is TRBV11-2, the J call TRBJ1-3; unclear D gene. V was shortened by 3 bases and J by 3 bases, with 3 bases between the two germline ends. The CDR3 is made up of 12 amino acids. The germline gives CDR1 SGHAT, CDR2 FQNNGV. The CDR3: CASSLFGNTIYF. The CDR3 DNA reads TGTGCCAGCAGCTTGTTTGGAAACACCATATATTTT.

The chain uses TRBV6-5 and TRBJ2-5, with a possible D match to TRBD2 (5 bases). Germline CDR1 is MNHEY and CDR2 is SVGAGI. CDR3 length equals 15 residues. Trimming removed 1 base from V and 4 bases from J, with 13 bases in between. This chain's CDR3 is CASSYWGSVGETQYF. CDR3 DNA: TGTGCCAGCAGTTACTGGGGTAGCGTAGGAGAGACCCAGTACTTC.

The chain is built from TRBV14 and TRBJ2-7, with a weak D call TRBD2 (7 bases). This CDR3 spans 15 amino acids. Trimming removed 1 base from V and 2 bases from J, with 12 bases in between. Germline CDR1 reads SGHDN; CDR2 reads FVKESK. The CDR3 sequence: CASSQVLGGPYEQYF. DNA of the CDR3: TGTGCCAGCAGCCAAGTGTTGGGGGGGCCCTACGAGCAGTACTTC.

The chain joins TRBV27 to TRBJ2-7; possible D gene TRBD2, 5 bases. Trimming left V 5 bases short and J 5 bases short, with 13 bases between. The CDR3 loop spans 13 amino acids. The germline V gene encodes CDR1 MNHEY and CDR2 SMNVEV (reference sequence). CDR3 in amino acids: CASSPPSRDEQYF. The CDR3 DNA is TGTGCCAGCAGTCCCCCTAGCCGGGACGAGCAGTACTTC.

In its sample, this clone was seen once. Here the CDR3 reads CASSQGHRAGNTIYF. In nucleotides, the CDR3 is TGCGCCAGCAGCCAAGGACACAGGGCAGGAAACACCATATATTTT. The chain combines TRBV4-1 with TRBJ1-3; a weak D match, TRBD1 (6 bases). Per germline, CDR1 MGHRA and CDR2 YSYEKL. Between the trimmed V and J ends, which lost 1 base and 4 bases, there was a span of 11 bases. The CDR3 runs to 15 residues.

The chain recombines TRBV11-2 with TRBJ1-4; 8 nucleotides align to TRBD1. The CDR3 is made up of 15 amino acids. Germline V CDR1 and CDR2: SGHAT, FQNNGV. The V segment lost 3 bases and the J segment 7 bases; nucleotides outside the gene matches: 7. The CDR3 sequence is CASSFNRGLGEKLFF. CDR3 coding DNA: TGTGCCAGCAGCTTTAACAGGGGGTTGGGTGAAAAACTGTTTTTT. Supplemented by reference TRBV11-2 and TRBJ1-4, the full variable domain reads EAGVAQSPRYKIIEKRQSVAFWCNPISGHATLYWYQQILGQGPKLLIQFQNNGVVDDSQLPKDRFSAERLKGVDSTLKIQPAKLEDSAVYLCASSFNRGLGEKLFFGSGTQLSVL.

The V gene is TRBV5-6, the J gene TRBJ1-4; D is possibly TRBD1 (5 bases). Between the trimmed V and J ends, which lost 4 bases and 4 bases, there was a span of 14 bases. The CDR3 loop spans 15 amino acids. CDR1 is SGHDT and CDR2 is YYEEEE in the germline V gene. CDR3 bases: TGTGCCAGCAGCACCATCCAGGGCCGTAATGAAAAACTGTTTTTT. Protein product: CASSTIQGRNEKLFF.

The chain has TRBV6-6 and TRBJ2-7; the match to TRBD1 covers 8 bases. Per the germline V gene, CDR1 is MNHNY and CDR2 is SVGAGI (reference sequence). This CDR3 has 15 amino acids. J lost 0 bases, V lost 6 bases, and 7 bases had no gene match. The chain's CDR3 is CASSPRDRSSYEQYF. As DNA, the CDR3 is TGTGCCAGCAGCCCCAGGGACAGGAGCTCCTACGAGCAGTACTTC.

The J gene is TRBJ1-4, the V gene TRBV18; possible D gene TRBD1, 6 bases. The CDR3 consists of 14 residues. V dropped 1 base and J dropped 3 bases, with 6 bases sitting between them. CDR1 is KGHSH, CDR2 LQKENI, per germline. The CDR3 DNA follows: TGTGCCAGCTCACCACAGGGGGCTAATGAAAAACTGTTTTTT. Its translation: CASSPQGANEKLFF.

The rearrangement uses TRBV28 and TRBJ2-5, with D unclear. The J call may be incorrect, as the DNA end agrees better with TRBJ2-7. This CDR3 has 12 residues. The germline CDR1 and CDR2 sequences are MDHEN and SYDVKM. In DNA form, the CDR3 reads TGTGCCAGCAGGTCCTCCGTTAGCGAGCAGTACTTC. Encoded protein: CASRSSVSEQYF.

This chain connects TRBV5-4 to TRBJ2-7; TRBD1 matches 7 bases. The CDR3 is made up of 14 amino acids. Germline trimming cut 2 bases from V and 5 bases from J; bases unmatched to any gene: 7. Germline V CDR1 and CDR2: SGHNT, YYREEE (reference sequence). The CDR3 DNA sequence: TGTGCCAGCAGCTTCCCCACAGGGGAAAACGAGCAGTACTTC. Amino acid sequence: CASSFPTGENEQYF.